The rows below give T cell receptor beta chains drawn from one sample of a study of T cells in Graves' hyperthyroidism and ophthalmopathy. TCRdb re-analysed the multiplex PCR reads in MiXCR, keeping a single row per CDR3 protein. The profile covers 500,000 to 600,000 distinct CDR3 sequences, with approximately 16% appearing a single time and 15% to 20% taken by the ten largest. The sample was blood. Receptors originate from a woman under 30 with Graves' hyperthyroidism. CDR3s include the opening cysteine and the closing phenylalanine or tryptophan. A D gene is named only where the DNA matches it firmly. Where a row states a size, it is once, few, many or the class of an expanded clone; other rows omit it.

>TRBV19|-|TRBJ1-1|many
CASSISAGVTEAFF
TGTGCCAGTAGTATATCCGCAGGGGTAACTGAAGCTTTCTTT
>TRBV7-2|-|TRBJ1-1|few
CASSLVSGITEAFF
TGTGCCAGCAGCTTAGTTTCCGGGATAACTGAAGCTTTCTTT
>TRBV7-9|-|TRBJ2-1|many
CASSLGTVKIYNEQFF
TGTGCCAGCAGCTTAGGGACAGTAAAGATTTACAATGAGCAGTTCTTC
>TRBV12-3/TRBV12-4|-|TRBJ2-1|many
CASSLGGLAVANEQFF
TGTGCCAGCAGTTTGGGGGGGCTAGCGGTAGCCAATGAGCAGTTCTTC
>TRBV20-1|-|TRBJ1-1|few
CSARPRRGPMNTEAFF
TGCAGTGCTAGACCTAGGCGGGGGCCAATGAACACTGAAGCTTTCTTT
>TRBV27|TRBD1|TRBJ2-5|-
CASSIHRGETQYF
TGTGCCAGCAGTATACACAGGGGAGAGACCCAGTACTTC
>TRBV7-8|-|TRBJ1-5|few
CASSLVQGINQPQHF
TGTGCCAGCAGCTTAGTGCAGGGAATCAATCAGCCCCAGCATTTT
>TRBV12-3/TRBV12-4|TRBD2|TRBJ2-5|many
CASRLGLAGAETQYF
TGTGCCAGCAGATTGGGACTAGCGGGAGCAGAGACCCAGTACTTC
>TRBV6-1|-|TRBJ2-3|few
CASNNGEGTQYF
TGTGCCAGCAATAATGGAGAGGGTACGCAGTATTTT
>TRBV11-3|-|TRBJ1-2|-
CASSLETGFHYGYTF
TGTGCCAGCAGCTTAGAGACAGGTTTTCACTATGGCTACACCTTC
>TRBV20-1|-|TRBJ2-1|many
CSARETSLHEQFF
TGCAGTGCTAGAGAAACTAGTCTGCATGAGCAGTTCTTC
>TRBV6-1|TRBD1|TRBJ1-2|-
CASSDIGQDVNGYTF
TGTGCCAGCAGTGACATCGGACAGGATGTGAATGGCTACACCTTC
>TRBV9|TRBD1|TRBJ1-1|-
CASSPGTGLMAFF
TGTGCCAGCAGCCCCGGGACAGGGTTGATGGCTTTCTTT
>TRBV18|TRBD1|TRBJ2-7|many
CASSSTGTGSSYEQYF
TGTGCCAGCTCATCGACCGGGACAGGATCCTCCTACGAGCAGTACTTC
>TRBV4-1|-|TRBJ1-2|many
CASSQAGPDGYGYTF
TGCGCCAGCAGCCAAGCCGGCCCGGACGGCTATGGCTACACCTTC
>TRBV10-3|TRBD2|TRBJ2-3|-
CAISESTSGITDTQYF
TGTGCCATCAGTGAGTCGACTAGCGGGATCACAGATACGCAGTATTTT
>TRBV6-1|-|TRBJ2-3|many
CASSLGPPIGTQYF
TGTGCCAGCAGTCTTGGACCCCCGATCGGTACGCAGTATTTT
>TRBV14|-|TRBJ2-3|-
CASSHIIRTDTQYF
TGTGCCAGCAGCCATATCATCAGGACAGATACGCAGTATTTT
>TRBV18|-|TRBJ2-7|many
CASSPAPRGGQYF
TGTGCCAGCTCACCGGCTCCCCGAGGTGGGCAGTACTTC
>TRBV12-3/TRBV12-4|TRBD2|TRBJ2-1|many
CASSLGAGGSYNEQFF
TGTGCCAGCAGCCTAGGAGCGGGAGGCTCCTACAATGAGCAGTTCTTC
>TRBV5-1|TRBD2|TRBJ2-7|-
CASSLTPVTSGYEQYF
TGCGCCAGCAGCCTCACCCCCGTGACTAGCGGCTACGAGCAGTACTTC
>TRBV19|TRBD2|TRBJ2-1|few
CASSHRTSGGRREQFF
TGTGCCAGTAGTCACAGGACTAGCGGGGGCCGTCGGGAGCAGTTCTTC
>TRBV14|-|TRBJ2-7|few
CASSPRGARSYEQYF
TGTGCCAGCAGCCCTCGGGGGGCGCGCTCCTACGAGCAGTACTTC
>TRBV5-1|TRBD1|TRBJ2-1|many
CASSLAQGASNEQFF
TGCGCCAGCAGCTTGGCGCAGGGGGCAAGCAATGAGCAGTTCTTC
>TRBV20-1|-|TRBJ2-3|-
CSAREFIDTQYF
TGCAGTGCGCGTGAATTCATAGATACGCAGTATTTT
>TRBV20-1|TRBD1|TRBJ1-2|-
CSARGTVNGYTF
TGCAGTGCTCGCGGGACAGTGAATGGCTACACCTTC
>TRBV7-9|-|TRBJ1-6|few
CASSLPGVGSPLHF
TGTGCCAGCAGCCTGCCAGGGGTCGGTTCACCCCTCCACTTT
>TRBV6-1|-|TRBJ2-3|many
CASIIRSGGLTNTDTQYF
TGTGCCAGCATAATTCGGAGCGGAGGCCTTACAAACACAGATACGCAGTATTTT
>TRBV28|-|TRBJ2-7|many
CASSPGGGGLGQYF
TGTGCCAGCAGCCCCGGGGGTGGGGGACTGGGGCAGTACTTC
>TRBV2|TRBD1|TRBJ2-7|many
CASSGTGMGEQYF
TGTGCCAGCAGTGGGACAGGAATGGGCGAGCAGTACTTC
>TRBV20-1|-|TRBJ1-1|few
CSARDSRRNTEAFF
TGCAGTGCTAGAGATAGCAGGAGAAACACTGAAGCTTTCTTT
>TRBV27|TRBD1|TRBJ2-3|few
CASSSPYRGPDTQYF
TGTGCCAGCAGTTCCCCCTACAGGGGGCCAGATACGCAGTATTTT
>TRBV7-2|-|TRBJ2-3|many
CASSLESMDTQYF
TGTGCCAGCAGCCTCGAATCCATGGATACGCAGTATTTT
>TRBV29-1|TRBD1|TRBJ1-1|many
CSVRQGGLANLNTEAFF
TGCAGCGTAAGACAGGGGGGCCTCGCTAACTTGAACACTGAAGCTTTCTTT
>TRBV20-1|TRBD1|TRBJ1-2|many
CSARTGAGFGGYTF
TGCAGTGCTAGAACAGGGGCTGGATTTGGTGGCTACACCTTC
>TRBV6-1|-|TRBJ2-1|many
CATALSYPRNEQFF
TGTGCCACTGCCCTCAGCTATCCTCGCAATGAGCAGTTCTTC
>TRBV12-3/TRBV12-4|TRBD2|TRBJ2-7|few
CASSSYLAGISSYEQYF
TGTGCCAGCAGTTCCTACTTAGCGGGGATTAGCTCCTACGAGCAGTACTTC
>TRBV6-1|-|TRBJ1-2|few
CASSETPISYTF
TGTGCCAGCAGCGAAACTCCTATTAGCTACACCTTC
>TRBV10-3|-|TRBJ2-7|few
CAISEFPGGRGYEQYF
TGTGCCATCAGTGAGTTTCCTGGGGGCAGGGGATACGAGCAGTACTTC
>TRBV5-1|TRBD2|TRBJ2-3|-
CASSLITSADTDTQYF
TGCGCCAGCAGCTTGATCACTAGCGCTGATACAGATACGCAGTATTTT
>TRBV15|-|TRBJ1-4|many
CATSREKAVGEKLFF
TGTGCCACCAGCAGAGAAAAGGCAGTCGGCGAAAAACTGTTTTTT
>TRBV29-1|-|TRBJ2-7|-
CSVVLGHSSYEQYF
TGCAGCGTTGTGCTGGGACATAGCTCCTACGAGCAGTACTTC
>TRBV7-9|TRBD2|TRBJ2-1|-
CASSYAKPGGRAYEPFF
TGTGCCAGCAGCTATGCGAAGCCGGGCGGGAGGGCCTATGAGCCGTTCTTC
>TRBV30|-|TRBJ1-2|-
CAWSVRRNPYGYTF
TGTGCCTGGAGTGTAAGACGAAACCCCTATGGCTACACCTTC
>TRBV7-2|TRBD1|TRBJ2-2|many
CASSLVNVGQGRTGELFF
TGTGCCAGCAGCTTAGTTAATGTGGGACAGGGTCGCACCGGGGAGCTGTTTTTT
>TRBV2|TRBD2|TRBJ2-2|many
CASNGGLAGAATGELFF
TGTGCCAGCAACGGGGGACTAGCGGGAGCCGCCACCGGGGAGCTGTTTTTT
>TRBV6-2/TRBV6-3|-|TRBJ2-7|few
CASSYSGLGGFYEQYF
TGTGCCAGCAGTTACTCAGGCCTAGGCGGGTTCTACGAGCAGTACTTC
>TRBV6-1|TRBD1|TRBJ1-6|-
CASRFDRDRGNSPLHF
TGTGCCAGCAGATTTGACCGGGACAGGGGGAATTCACCCCTCCACTTT
>TRBV24-1|-|TRBJ2-5|few
CATSDTAKYQETQYF
TGTGCCACCAGTGATACCGCCAAGTACCAAGAGACCCAGTACTTC
>TRBV12-3/TRBV12-4|TRBD1|TRBJ1-4|few
CASSLAQKVTGTGSEKLFF
TGTGCCAGCAGTTTAGCGCAAAAGGTGACGGGGACAGGGTCTGAAAAACTGTTTTTT
>TRBV9|TRBD1|TRBJ1-2|few
CASSVVGQGFNGYTF
TGTGCCAGCAGCGTAGTGGGACAGGGATTCAATGGCTACACCTTC
>TRBV20-1|-|TRBJ2-3|-
CSARDGAGGLRTDTQYF
TGCAGTGCTAGAGATGGAGCAGGGGGACTTCGCACAGATACGCAGTATTTT